Reported below is one TCR beta chain. These data originate in a study of T cell changes during pregnancy in multiple sclerosis. The data were produced by immunoSEQ multiplex PCR, yet TCRdb's version contains in-frame clones alone and is incomplete. The sample consists of about 40,000 clones, about 92% of them appearing once. The V and J ends lost 0 bases and 5 bases, in that order; junction bases with no gene match: 10. This CDR3 comprises 16 residues. Germline V gene sequence: CDR1 SGDLS, CDR2 YYNGEE. The sequenced sample was CD8+ T cells from peripheral blood mononuclear cells, obtained in the first trimester of pregnancy. The J gene is TRBJ1-2, the V gene TRBV9; 7 nucleotides agree with TRBD1. This receptor was obtained from a female donor with multiple sclerosis, enrolled in a pregnancy study. The CDR3 coding sequence is TGTGCCAGCAGCGTAGGGGGCCGGGACAGCCTATATGGCTACACCTTC. The encoded protein is CASSVGGRDSLYGYTF.